This record looks at one TCR beta chain sequence and its context. This table comes from immunoSEQ multiplex PCR, and its TCRdb copy is limited to in-frame clones, with some not included. The sample shows roughly 110,000 clones, approximately 88% of them seen only once. This entry belongs to a study of blood T cell repertoires in COVID-19. The TCR originated in a man aged 45 to 65 with active or convalescent COVID-19. Sequencing was carried out using peripheral blood.

CDR3 in amino acids: CASSEYTGSNTEAFF. CDR3 in DNA: TGTGCCAGCAGTGAATATACAGGGTCGAACACTGAAGCTTTCTTT. The genes are TRBV25-1 and TRBJ1-1; tentative D call: TRBD1 (6 bases). Trimming stripped 0 bases from V and 1 base from J, with 9 bases between. This CDR3 has 15 residues. Germline CDR1 MGHDK, CDR2 SYGVNS.